A single sample is the source of the 3 T cell receptor beta chains below, sequenced in a study of human T cells and chemical hapten exposure (dated by TCRdb to 2020 to 2022). Library method: RACE. The instrument given in TCRdb is NextSeq 500. TCRdb took the public reads, trimmed them with fastp at Q25, ran MiXCR for clone calling and kept in-frame beta chains. Each record represents a unique CDR3 protein, reported with the most common genes and DNA among its rows. Across this sample there are 79,000 or so distinct CDR3 sequences, with over 9% seen only once. The ten most abundant clones make up more than 1.1% of the sample. The time point label here, explained by the study, means: patch test 1, 2 weeks after DPC sensitization. Reading the label with the study, this specimen's treatment or condition is: therapeutic diphenylcyclopropenone sensitization with weekly scalp DPC. This sample comprised whole blood, obtained in connection with sensitization to the hapten diphenylcyclopropenone (DPC). The receptor set was obtained from a woman between 45 and 65 years old with alopecia areata. Some clones in this sample may be carry-over from other donors' samples.

In its sample, this clonotype was seen a few times. The chain has TRBV20-1 and TRBJ2-7, with D possibly matching TRBD1 (5 bases). The ends were cut back, 1 base at V and 5 bases at J, with 12 bases in the middle. The germline V gene has CDR1 DFQATT and CDR2 SNEGSKA (reference sequence). This CDR3 is 13 amino acids long. As DNA, the CDR3 is TGCAGTGCTAGAGCTCAGGGTAGGAACGAGCAGTACTTC. Protein sequence: CSARAQGRNEQYF.

In its sample, this clonotype was seen a few times. The gene calls are TRBV11-2 and TRBJ2-7; D might be TRBD1 or TRBD2, each matching 5 bases. The CDR3 sequence is 15 residues long. Germline assignment: CDR1 SGHAT and CDR2 FQNNGV. V was trimmed by 4 bases and J by 2 bases, leaving 15 bases between them. The CDR3 DNA is TGTGCCAGCAGCTCGGGACGGATCCTTACCTACGAGCAGTACTTC. Translated: CASSSGRILTYEQYF.

This clonotype was seen many times. The rearrangement joins TRBV19 to TRBJ1-2; D is unresolved. The CDR3 runs to 13 residues. Germline values: CDR1 LNHDA, CDR2 SQIVND (reference sequence). The germline V and J ends were trimmed by 1 base and 7 bases, with 10 bases remaining between them. The CDR3 sequence: CASSIVQSGGYTF. The CDR3 DNA reads as TGTGCCAGTAGTATAGTACAGTCCGGTGGCTACACCTTC.